Below are 8 T cell receptor beta chains sequenced from a single sample in a study of control samples from healthy donors and cancer patients. Libraries were prepared by immunoSEQ multiplex PCR; TCRdb keeps only in-frame clonotypes and omits some of them. The sample has approximately 170,000 clones; about 91% are singletons. The sample consisted of blood. The source of these receptors is a woman in her twenties or thirties in good health.

The chain joins TRBV19 to TRBJ2-5, with no clear D. V was trimmed by 9 bases and J by 5 bases, leaving 16 bases between them. The CDR3 totals 13 residues. Germline values: CDR1 LNHDA, CDR2 SQIVND (reference sequence). The CDR3 nucleotides read TGTGCCAGCATAGGCGCCTCGAGGGAGACCCAGTACTTC. Its translation is CASIGASRETQYF.

This chain uses TRBV19 with TRBJ1-5; D may be TRBD1 (6 bases). The CDR3 spans 16 residues. Trimming stripped 0 bases from V and 5 bases from J, with 14 bases between. Looked up from germline, CDR1 is LNHDA and CDR2 is SQIVND (reference sequence). The chain's CDR3 is CASSIDETGGYQPQHF. In nucleotides, the CDR3 is TGTGCCAGTAGTATAGATGAGACAGGTGGGTATCAGCCCCAGCATTTT.

J is TRBJ1-3 and V is TRBV29-1; a weak D match, TRBD1 (6 bases). The germline gives CDR1 SQVTM, CDR2 ANQGSEA. The CDR3 totals 12 residues. V gave up 7 bases and J gave up 8 bases, with 15 bases separating them. For the CDR3, the DNA is TGCAGCGCGCGGACAGTTGAATACACCATATATTTT. Its translation: CSARTVEYTIYF.

The gene calls are TRBV30 and TRBJ1-2; D gene unclear. Trimming left V 4 bases short and J 1 base short, with 16 bases between. Germline CDR1 and CDR2: GTSNPN and SVGIG (reference sequence). The CDR3 runs to 15 residues. The CDR3 reads CAWNGDRMVNYGYTF. The DNA for the CDR3 is TGTGCCTGGAATGGAGACCGCATGGTTAACTATGGCTACACCTTC.

The V gene is TRBV27, the J gene TRBJ2-7, with D unclear. Germline loops: CDR1 MNHEY, CDR2 SMNVEV (reference sequence). The ends were cut back, 5 bases at V and 3 bases at J, with 8 bases in the middle. The CDR3 spans 12 residues. For the CDR3, the DNA is TGTGCCAGCAGTCCCCACAGCTACGAGCAGTACTTC. It is translated as CASSPHSYEQYF.

The chain employs TRBV2 and TRBJ2-5, with D unclear. Trimming took off 6 bases at V and 5 bases at J, with 10 bases between the two ends. This CDR3 region has 12 residues. Germline-derived CDR1 and CDR2 are SNHLY and FYNNEI. Here the CDR3 DNA reads TGTGCCAGCAGCACCAAAACGGAGACCCAGTACTTC. Encoded protein: CASSTKTETQYF.

The chain is built from TRBV5-1 and TRBJ2-7, with D possibly matching TRBD1 (6 bases). CDR3 length: 16 residues. V lost 0 bases and J 0 bases, leaving 13 bases between the germline ends. The germline CDR1 and CDR2 sequences are SGHRS and YFSETQ. The chain's CDR3 is CASSLGGWTASYEQYV. CDR3 in DNA: TGCGCCAGCAGCTTGGGGGGGTGGACAGCCTCCTACGAGCAGTACGTC.

The CDR3 nucleotides are TGTGCCAGCTCAAGGTCCGCAACTAATGAAAAACTGTTTTTT. This codes for CASSRSATNEKLFF. This chain links TRBV18 with TRBJ1-4; D ambiguous. Germline V gene lookup returns CDR1 KGHSH and CDR2 LQKENI. Trimming removed 5 bases at V and 0 bases at J, with 7 bases between. The CDR3 runs to 14 residues. The full variable domain, in which reference TRBV18 and TRBJ1-4 provide the parts outside the CDR3, is NAGVMQNPRHLVRRRGQEARLRCSPMKGHSHVYWYRQLPEEGLKFMVYLQKENIIDESGMPKERFSAEFPKEGPSILRIQQVVRGDSAAYFCASSRSATNEKLFFGSGTQLSVL.